The 14 T cell receptor beta chains reported below all come from one sample, sequenced in a study of cytomegalovirus exposure and HLA in healthy donors. Clones were read by immunoSEQ multiplex PCR, and TCRdb kept only the in-frame ones, dropping some. The sample contains 330,000 or so clones, roughly 90% of which appear only once. Specimen: PBMCs. These receptors came from a woman between 18 and 30 years old in good health and CMV-seronegative.

This clone has more than one count but fewer than ten. The V gene is TRBV6-4, the J gene TRBJ2-1; 7 bases align to TRBD2. The CDR3 covers 16 residues. The germline gives CDR1 MRHNA, CDR2 SNTAGT. V trimming: 0 bases; J trimming: 6 bases; junction bases outside the gene matches: 8. The CDR3 bases are TGTGCCAGCAGTGACTCGCGCCTAGCGGCTCGCAATGAGCAGTTCTTC. Encoded protein: CASSDSRLAARNEQFF.

This chain connects TRBV5-6 to TRBJ2-1; tentative D call: TRBD1 (7 bases). There are 13 residues in the CDR3. Germline V gives CDR1 SGHDT, CDR2 YYEEEE. V shed 4 bases and J shed 7 bases, with 12 bases lying between them. The CDR3 bases are TGTGCCAGCAGCCCACAGGGGAGGAATGAGCAGTTCTTC. Translating gives CASSPQGRNEQFF.

The chain has TRBV7-9 and TRBJ2-5; 8 nucleotides agree with TRBD1. The CDR3 sequence is 15 residues long. Losses at the gene ends were 5 bases for V and 1 base for J; bases not matched to a gene: 6. The germline CDR1 and CDR2 sequences are SEHNR and FQNEAQ (reference sequence). The CDR3 here is CASSNRQGLQETQYF. In nucleotides, the CDR3 is TGTGCCAGCAGCAACCGACAGGGGCTCCAAGAGACCCAGTACTTC.

The chain is built from TRBV6-1 and TRBJ2-1; D is perhaps TRBD1 (5 bases). This CDR3 comprises 14 residues. The V end was cut by 6 bases, the J end by 6 bases, with 15 bases between. The germline V gene has CDR1 MNHNS and CDR2 SASEGT. CDR3 in DNA: TGTGCCAGCAGGAACCTAGACAGTCTCAATGAGCAGTTCTTC. It codes for CASRNLDSLNEQFF.

The chain uses TRBV18 and TRBJ1-2; D is uncertain. This CDR3 is 14 amino acids long. The V and J ends lost 2 bases and 1 base respectively, with 8 bases between them. Germline V gives CDR1 KGHSH, CDR2 LQKENI. CDR3 region: CASSPGGNNYGYTF. CDR3 coding DNA: TGTGCCAGCTCACCAGGCGGTAATAACTATGGCTACACCTTC.

The rearrangement links TRBV19 to TRBJ1-5; 10 positions agree with TRBD1. The CDR3 is made up of 17 amino acids. J was trimmed by 6 bases and V by 0 bases; bases with no gene match: 8. Germline V gene sequence: CDR1 LNHDA, CDR2 SQIVND (reference sequence). The chain's CDR3 is CASSIEPDRGLGQPQHF. CDR3 bases: TGTGCCAGTAGTATAGAGCCAGACAGGGGGCTTGGTCAGCCCCAGCATTTT.

V and J are TRBV7-9 and TRBJ2-1, with a tentative D call TRBD2 (5 bases). The length of the CDR3 is 11 residues. CDR1 is SEHNR, CDR2 FQNEAQ, per germline (reference sequence). The germline V and J ends were trimmed by 3 bases and 10 bases, with 7 bases remaining between them. The CDR3 spells CASSFGGEQFF. CDR3 DNA: TGTGCCAGCAGCTTCGGAGGCGAGCAGTTCTTC.

The chain employs TRBV5-1 and TRBJ1-3; unclear D gene. CDR1 and CDR2 from the germline V gene are SGHRS and YFSETQ. Between the trimmed V and J ends, which lost 3 bases and 1 base, there was a span of 11 bases. CDR3 length equals 15 residues. The CDR3 here is CASSSPSESGNTIYF. In DNA, the CDR3 is TGCGCCAGCAGCTCTCCCAGTGAATCTGGAAACACCATATATTTT.

This rearrangement joins TRBV5-1 to TRBJ1-1; 9 bases are shared with TRBD1. This CDR3 is built from 16 residues. Trimming at V came to 3 bases and at J to 2 bases, leaving 8 bases not matched to a gene. Germline V gene lookup returns CDR1 SGHRS and CDR2 YFSETQ. The CDR3: CASSWSTGGQNTEAFF. CDR3 DNA: TGCGCCAGCAGCTGGAGTACAGGGGGCCAAAACACTGAAGCTTTCTTT. Supplemented by reference TRBV5-1 and TRBJ1-1, the full variable domain reads KAGVTQTPRYLIKTRGQQVTLSCSPISGHRSVSWYQQTPGQGLQFLFEYFSETQRNKGNFPGRFSGRQFSNSRSEMNVSTLELGDSALYLCASSWSTGGQNTEAFFGQGTRLTVV.

The chain carries TRBV18 and TRBJ2-7; tentatively, D is TRBD2 (5 bases). The CDR3 covers 15 residues. Trimming cost V 3 bases and J 2 bases, with 14 bases left between them. Germline CDR1 KGHSH, CDR2 LQKENI. CDR3 coding DNA: TGTGCCAGCTCACCTATGAGGGTCAGCCCCTACGAGCAGTACTTC. Residues: CASSPMRVSPYEQYF.

This rearrangement joins TRBV4-1 to TRBJ2-7; the match to TRBD2 covers 10 bases. The CDR3 has 15 amino acids. Per germline, CDR1 MGHRA and CDR2 YSYEKL. The trim removed 0 bases at V and 6 bases at J, leaving 5 bases unmatched. CDR3 DNA sequence: TGCGCCAGCAGCCAAGAAAGAGCGGGAGGGCGCGAGCAGTACTTC. This encodes CASSQERAGGREQYF.

This sequence joins TRBV6-5 and TRBJ1-2; TRBD1 matches at 11 bases. The junction had 9 bases not matched to a gene; V was cut back by 5 bases and J by 7 bases. The CDR3 has 15 amino acids. Germline V gene lookup returns CDR1 MNHEY and CDR2 SVGAGI. The CDR3, as DNA: TGTGCCAGCAGTCCCCCCCGGGACAGGGGGATTGGCTACACCTTC. As protein: CASSPPRDRGIGYTF.

The V call is TRBV18, the J call TRBJ1-2, with a tentative D call TRBD1 (5 bases). Germline V CDR1 and CDR2: KGHSH, LQKENI. V was cut by 5 bases and J by 6 bases, with 16 bases left in between. This CDR3 is built from 14 residues. CDR3 loop: CASSSRGGENGYTF. The CDR3 DNA reads TGTGCCAGCTCATCCCGGGGAGGGGAGAATGGCTACACCTTC.

The rearrangement links TRBV29-1 to TRBJ2-3; the match to TRBD1 covers 8 bases. The CDR3 is 14 amino acids. V lost 4 bases and J lost 1; bases outside the gene matches: 4. Germline loops: CDR1 SQVTM, CDR2 ANQGSEA. The CDR3 coding sequence is TGCAGCGTTGGCGGGACAGGTGGCACAGATACGCAGTATTTT. It encodes CSVGGTGGTDTQYF.